One TCR beta chain is described in this entry. This clone turned up a few times. Its antigen is currently not known. Base qualities are not recorded, but no much larger clone differs from it by a single base. Library generation was performed with the immunoSEQ multiplex PCR assay. TCRdb obtained this table from immuneACCESS and retained in-frame rearrangements with V and J assigned. These tables miss some clones; where compared with another copy, unresolved V genes account for less than half of the shortfall, and the remainder is unexplained. The sample table shows more than 95,000 clones, and approximately 80% are seen once. About 5.2% of the sample rests with the top ten. This entry belongs to a study of radiotherapy plus CTLA-4 blockade in lung cancer (dated 2018 in TCRdb). For context, the study as a whole: Among the enrolled patients, about 19% had an objective response, and about 29% reached disease control. The paper's findings and limits, for the study overall: The strongest predictors of response were reported to be early dynamic shifts in blood T cell clones along with a rise in serum interferon-beta following radiation. After treatment with radiotherapy and ipilimumab, TCR clones that originated in tumors expanded in peripheral blood.

Inclusive of the bounding cysteine and phenylalanine, the CDR3 is 15 residues long. Only the CDR3 region is kept as DNA, spanning 45 bases read in frame from base 1. V and J are truncated by 3 bases and 4 bases respectively, leaving an intervening sequence of 14 bases. CDR1 SGDLS and CDR2 YYNGEE are derived from the germline V gene. Focal radiation therapy combined with CTLA-4 blockade (ipilimumab) was tested in patients with chemo-refractory metastatic non-small-cell lung cancer. The rearrangement combines TRBV9 with TRBJ2-1, with TRBD2 perhaps the D gene, on 6 matching bases. Specimen: peripheral blood, collected from a patient treated with radiotherapy plus ipilimumab. The sequence was obtained from a human donor with non-small cell lung cancer who had a partial response to radiotherapy plus ipilimumab. The CDR3 protein is CASSGGQRAYNEQFF. At the DNA level, the sequence is TGTGCCAGCAGCGGGGGCCAGCGGGCGTACAATGAGCAGTTCTTC.